Below are 22 T cell receptor beta chains sequenced from a single sample in a study of spatial heterogeneity in lung cancer. As to time point: sample taken at primary tumor resection. Material for sequencing was whole RNA from tumor, nontumor lung or frozen PBMC, left unsorted. TCRdb re-analysed the 5' RACE reads in MiXCR, keeping a single row per CDR3 protein. The table includes about 82,000 distinct CDR3 sequences, around 13% detected once. The sample was PBMCs, taken at surgery. The receptors were gathered from a male donor with early-stage non-small cell lung cancer.

The chain joins TRBV5-6 to TRBJ2-1; 9 bases match TRBD1. Germline V gives CDR1 SGHDT, CDR2 YYEEEE. V shed 4 bases, J shed 5 bases, and the junction held 7 bases outside the gene matches. There are 15 residues in the CDR3. The CDR3: CASSPSGQGHNEQFF. CDR3 nucleotides: TGTGCCAGCAGCCCATCGGGACAGGGTCACAATGAGCAGTTCTTC. The full variable domain, completed using reference TRBV5-6 and TRBJ2-1, is DAGVTQSPTHLIKTRGQQVTLRCSPKSGHDTVSWYQQALGQGPQFIFQYYEEEERQRGNFPDRFSGHQFPNYSSELNVNALLLGDSALYLCASSPSGQGHNEQFFGPGTRLTVL.

The chain recombines TRBV7-8 with TRBJ2-5, with 7 nucleotides matching TRBD2. Germline CDR1 is SGHVS and CDR2 is FQNEAQ. The V segment lost 5 bases and the J segment 2 bases; nucleotides outside the gene matches: 5. The CDR3 is 14 amino acids. This chain's CDR3 is CASSPLANQETQYF. CDR3 DNA sequence: TGTGCCAGCAGCCCACTAGCGAATCAAGAGACCCAGTACTTC.

This clonotype was seen ten or more times. The genes are TRBV10-3 and TRBJ1-1; D gene ambiguous. The CDR3 runs to 15 residues. Germline CDR1 ENHRY, CDR2 SYGVKD. V gave up 0 bases and J gave up 2 bases, with 10 bases separating them. The CDR3 is CAISESPTANTEAFF. As DNA, the CDR3 is TGTGCCATCAGTGAGTCCCCCACGGCTAACACTGAAGCTTTCTTT.

The chain couples TRBV7-2 to TRBJ2-2; D is undetermined. From germline, CDR1 is SGHTA and CDR2 FQGNSA. The CDR3 length is 14 residues. V was pared by 1 base and J by 6 bases, with 9 bases between. CDR3 sequence: CASSLVRLAGELFF. The CDR3 region has the DNA TGTGCCAGCAGCTTAGTAAGACTCGCCGGGGAGCTGTTTTTT. Drawing the rest from reference TRBV7-2 and TRBJ2-2, the complete variable domain is GAGVSQSPSNKVTEKGKDVELRCDPISGHTALYWYRQSLGQGLEFLIYFQGNSAPDKSGLPSDRFSAERTGGSVSTLTIQRTQQEDSAVYLCASSLVRLAGELFFGEGSRLTVL.

This clonotype came up a few times. The J gene is TRBJ2-3, the V gene TRBV15; no firm D call. V dropped 3 bases and J dropped 0 bases, with 10 bases sitting between them. Germline CDR1 reads LNHNV; CDR2 reads YYDKDF (reference sequence). The CDR3 totals 15 residues. The CDR3 nucleotides are TGTGCCACCAGCAGGCGAACCGCGAGCACAGATACGCAGTATTTT. This translates into CATSRRTASTDTQYF.

This clonotype was seen a few times. The chain carries TRBV5-6 and TRBJ2-5; D unresolved. Germline CDR1 and CDR2: SGHDT and YYEEEE. The CDR3 covers 14 residues. Trimming took 4 bases from V and 5 from J, leaving 15 bases between them. CDR3: CASSAYYIGETQYF. CDR3 bases: TGTGCCAGCAGCGCCTACTACATCGGGGAGACCCAGTACTTC. Using reference TRBV5-6 and TRBJ2-5 for the parts outside the CDR3, the full variable domain is DAGVTQSPTHLIKTRGQQVTLRCSPKSGHDTVSWYQQALGQGPQFIFQYYEEEERQRGNFPDRFSGHQFPNYSSELNVNALLLGDSALYLCASSAYYIGETQYFGPGTRLLVL.

The rearrangement uses TRBV20-1 and TRBJ2-1, with 9 bases matching TRBD2. With 3 bases clipped from V and 0 bases from J, the junction kept 6 bases outside the gene matches. The CDR3 extends over 16 amino acids. Germline assignment: CDR1 DFQATT and CDR2 SNEGSKA (reference sequence). The CDR3 DNA follows: TGCAGTGCTAGCGATGGGACTAGCCCCTCCTACAATGAGCAGTTCTTC. Translating it yields CSASDGTSPSYNEQFF.

The table lists this clonotype with many counts. V and J are TRBV6-1 and TRBJ1-5; possibly TRBD1 for D (6 bases). The CDR3 sequence is 14 residues long. Germline CDR1 MNHNS, CDR2 SASEGT. Deletions cut 4 bases from V and 4 bases from J, with 11 bases between. In DNA form, the CDR3 reads TGTGCCAGCAGTGTTACAGGGTTGAATCAGCCCCAGCATTTT. Its protein product is CASSVTGLNQPQHF.

This clonotype has ten or more counts. The chain couples TRBV5-5 to TRBJ1-5; TRBD1 might be the D (6 bases). CDR1 and CDR2 from the germline V gene are SGHKS and YYEKEE (reference sequence). V was cut by 4 bases and J by 0 bases, with 11 bases left in between. The CDR3 totals 15 residues. CDR3 sequence (DNA): TGTGCCAGCAGCCGGGACATATATAGCAATCAGCCCCAGCATTTT. As protein: CASSRDIYSNQPQHF.

The chain employs TRBV29-1 and TRBJ2-1; D could derive from TRBD1 or TRBD2 (5 bases each). Germline CDR1 SQVTM, CDR2 ANQGSEA. This CDR3 spans 13 amino acids. The ends were cut back, 5 bases at V and 10 bases at J, with 18 bases in the middle. The DNA for the CDR3 is TGCAGCGTTTTCCGGGACCACTTAGAAGAGCAGTTCTTC. The encoded protein is CSVFRDHLEEQFF.

The chain uses TRBV3-1 and TRBJ2-7, with D unresolved. V shed 3 bases and J shed 3 bases, with 15 bases lying between them. There are 15 residues in the CDR3. Germline V gene lookup returns CDR1 LGHDT and CDR2 YNNKEL (reference sequence). The DNA of the CDR3 is TGTGCCAGCAGCCAGGGTCCCGGATCACACTACGAGCAGTACTTC. It codes for CASSQGPGSHYEQYF.

This clonotype showed up just a few times. Here the CDR3 reads CASSGKGYYEQYF. Here the CDR3 DNA reads TGTGCCAGCAGTGGGAAAGGTTACTACGAGCAGTACTTC. V and J are TRBV25-1 and TRBJ2-7; D is ambiguous. Germline CDR1 MGHDK, CDR2 SYGVNS. V lost 4 bases and J lost 3, with 10 bases in between. The CDR3 has 13 residues.

The table lists this clonotype with a few counts. The chain employs TRBV7-9 and TRBJ1-3; D ambiguous. The V end lost 5 bases, the J end lost 4 bases, and 18 bases lay between the germline ends. Germline CDR1 SEHNR, CDR2 FQNEAQ (reference sequence). CDR3 length: 16 amino acids. CDR3 bases: TGTGCCAGCAGCCCCGGTGCAGGCGGCTGGGGAAACACCATATATTTT. Encoded protein: CASSPGAGGWGNTIYF.

The V gene is TRBV2, the J gene TRBJ2-3; unclear D gene. The CDR3 length is 14 residues. Looked up from germline, CDR1 is SNHLY and CDR2 is FYNNEI. Trimming removed 4 bases at V and 3 bases at J, with 11 bases between. CDR3 in DNA: TGTGCCAGCAGTGTCCGCGGACGAACAGATACGCAGTATTTT. This sequence encodes CASSVRGRTDTQYF.

This clonotype turned up a few times. V and J are TRBV25-1 and TRBJ1-2, with D unresolved. The germline CDR1 and CDR2 sequences are MGHDK and SYGVNS. V was pared by 2 bases and J by 5 bases, with 9 bases between. The CDR3 length is 13 residues. This CDR3 is CASSEGQEYGYTF. CDR3 sequence (DNA): TGTGCCAGCAGTGAAGGGCAAGAGTATGGCTACACCTTC.

This rearrangement joins TRBV7-2 to TRBJ2-5, with D perhaps matching TRBD2 (5 bases). Germline assignment: CDR1 SGHTA and CDR2 FQGNSA. V was clipped by 5 bases and J by 6 bases, with 16 bases between them. The CDR3 length is 14 residues. The DNA of the CDR3 is TGTGCCAGCAGCCCCGTTGCGGGTGGAAAGACCCAGTACTTC. It encodes CASSPVAGGKTQYF.

This clonotype was counted only a few times. The rearrangement links TRBV5-1 to TRBJ2-7; D gene unclear. The CDR3 sequence is 13 residues long. Germline CDR1 SGHRS, CDR2 YFSETQ. V lost 4 bases and J 0 bases, leaving 8 bases between the germline ends. As DNA, the CDR3 is TGCGCCAGCAGCGGCGAGAGCTCCTACGAGCAGTACTTC. Translation gives CASSGESSYEQYF.

The chain couples TRBV12-3 or TRBV12-4 to TRBJ2-2; TRBD1 is a possible D gene (6 bases). The length of the CDR3 is 13 residues. V dropped 5 bases and J dropped 6 bases, with 10 bases sitting between them. The CDR3 coding sequence is TGTGCCAGCAGTAGGGGGTATGCCGGGGAGCTGTTTTTT. Protein product: CASSRGYAGELFF.

This clonotype appeared many times. This chain links TRBV7-9 with TRBJ2-3; D tentatively reads TRBD1 or TRBD2 (5 bases each). V was pared by 5 bases and J by 0 bases, with 9 bases between. From germline, CDR1 is SEHNR and CDR2 FQNEAQ (reference sequence). The length of the CDR3 is 14 residues. DNA of the CDR3: TGTGCCAGCAGCGGGGACGGCAGCACAGATACGCAGTATTTT. Encoded protein: CASSGDGSTDTQYF.

This clonotype appeared a few times. V usage is TRBV29-1 and J usage is TRBJ1-3; TRBD1 matches 10 bases. After removal of 5 bases from V and 3 bases from J, the junction contained 4 bases not matched to a gene. This CDR3 contains 14 residues. Germline CDR1 SQVTM, CDR2 ANQGSEA. The CDR3 DNA sequence: TGCAGCGTTCGCGGGACAGGGGATGGAAACACCATATATTTT. Translating gives CSVRGTGDGNTIYF.

This clonotype was seen a few times. The rearrangement joins TRBV10-2 to TRBJ1-2; TRBD1 is a possible D gene (5 bases). The V gene's germline CDR1 is WSHSY and CDR2 SAAADI. V gave up 5 bases and J gave up 9 bases, with 13 bases separating them. The CDR3 is made up of 12 amino acids. This chain's CDR3 is CASSLGETSYTF. The CDR3 DNA follows: TGCGCCAGCAGTTTAGGGGAGACAAGCTACACCTTC.

This clonotype was seen many times. V usage is TRBV11-1 and J usage is TRBJ1-2; 12 bases are shared with TRBD1. The CDR3 runs to 15 residues. Germline trimming cut 5 bases from V and 2 bases from J; bases unmatched to any gene: 3. CDR1 is SGHAT and CDR2 is FQDESV in the germline V gene (reference sequence). The CDR3 region is CASSPGTGGNYGYTF. The CDR3, as DNA: TGTGCCAGCAGCCCCGGGACAGGGGGCAACTATGGCTACACCTTC.